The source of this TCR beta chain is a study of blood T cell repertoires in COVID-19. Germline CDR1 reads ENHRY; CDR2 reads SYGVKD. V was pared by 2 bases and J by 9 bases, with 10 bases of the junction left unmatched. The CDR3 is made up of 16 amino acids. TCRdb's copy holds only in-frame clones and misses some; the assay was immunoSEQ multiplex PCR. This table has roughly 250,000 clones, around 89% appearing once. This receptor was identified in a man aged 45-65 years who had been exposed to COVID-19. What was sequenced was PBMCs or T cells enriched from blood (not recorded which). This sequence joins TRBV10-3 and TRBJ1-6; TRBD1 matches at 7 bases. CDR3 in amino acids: CAISEDFAQGVSPLHF. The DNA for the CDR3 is TGTGCCATCAGTGAGGATTTTGCGCAGGGGGTTTCACCCCTCCACTTT.